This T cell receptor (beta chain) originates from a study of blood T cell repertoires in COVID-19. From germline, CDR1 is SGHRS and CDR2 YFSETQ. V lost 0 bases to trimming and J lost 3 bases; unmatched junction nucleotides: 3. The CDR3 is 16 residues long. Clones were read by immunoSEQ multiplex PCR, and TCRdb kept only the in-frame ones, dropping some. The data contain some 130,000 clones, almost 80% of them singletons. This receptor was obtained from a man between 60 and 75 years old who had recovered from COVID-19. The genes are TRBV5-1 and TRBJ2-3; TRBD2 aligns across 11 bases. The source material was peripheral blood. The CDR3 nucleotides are TGCGCCAGCAGCTTGGAAGGGACTAGCGGTACAGATACGCAGTATTTT. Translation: CASSLEGTSGTDTQYF.